These 20 T cell receptor beta chains originate from one sample sequenced in a study of blood T cell repertoires in COVID-19. Repertoires were generated with immunoSEQ multiplex PCR, while TCRdb's copy carries only in-frame clones and drops some. The repertoire holds some 200,000 clones, with about nine tenths as singletons. Input material: peripheral blood. The receptors derive from a woman aged 40 to 55 with acute or convalescent COVID-19.

This sequence joins TRBV9 and TRBJ2-2, with 9 bases aligning to TRBD2. The CDR3 has 15 amino acids. Germline CDR1 SGDLS, CDR2 YYNGEE. The V gene end was trimmed by 5 bases and the J gene end by 5 bases; junction bases not matched to a gene: 7. CDR3 nucleotides: TGTGCCAGCAGTCGAGCGGGGGGATTAACCGGGGAGCTGTTTTTT. It encodes CASSRAGGLTGELFF.

For the CDR3, the DNA is TGTGCCAGCAGCGTTGGGAGTTCCTCTGGAAACACCATATATTTT. The encoded protein is CASSVGSSSGNTIYF. The chain joins TRBV11-2 to TRBJ1-3; no definite D call. Deletions cut 5 bases from V and 0 bases from J, with 11 bases between. This CDR3 is built from 15 residues. Germline V gene lookup returns CDR1 SGHAT and CDR2 FQNNGV.

This chain uses TRBV3-1 (or the pseudogene TRBV3-2) with TRBJ2-5; tentative D call: TRBD1 (6 bases). From germline, CDR1 is LGHDT and CDR2 YNNKEL (reference sequence). V lost 1 base and J 2 bases, leaving 11 bases between the germline ends. CDR3 length equals 15 residues. CDR3 DNA sequence: TGTGCCAGCAGCCAAGCAGGACAGTATCAAGAGACCCAGTACTTC. Translated, it gives CASSQAGQYQETQYF.

The chain employs TRBV5-1 and TRBJ1-5; no definite D call. Per germline, CDR1 SGHRS and CDR2 YFSETQ. The V end lost 0 bases, the J end lost 5 bases, and 6 bases lay between the germline ends. CDR3 length equals 13 residues. DNA for the CDR3: TGCGCCAGCAGCTTGGTTCCAGATCAGCCCCAGCATTTT. Translated, it gives CASSLVPDQPQHF.

This clone was found once. V and J are TRBV9 and TRBJ2-2; weak D call: TRBD1 (6 bases). Trimming shortened V by 0 bases and J by 12 bases, and 15 bases separated the two germline ends. Germline V gene lookup returns CDR1 SGDLS and CDR2 YYNGEE. This CDR3 has 14 residues. CDR3 in amino acids: CASSVAGVGRKLFF. Here the CDR3 DNA reads TGTGCCAGCAGCGTAGCAGGGGTCGGACGTAAGCTGTTTTTT.

V is TRBV9 and J is TRBJ2-1, with TRBD2 matching 8 bases. Per germline, CDR1 SGDLS and CDR2 YYNGEE. V gave up 4 bases and J gave up 7 bases; unmatched junction bases: 7. This CDR3 is 14 amino acids long. The CDR3 DNA is TGTGCCAGCAGCAATAGCGGGGCAGGGAATGAGCAGTTCTTC. Amino acid sequence: CASSNSGAGNEQFF. Looking up the rest from reference TRBV9 and TRBJ2-1 gives the full variable domain: DSGVTQTPKHLITATGQRVTLRCSPRSGDLSVYWYQQSLDQGLQFLIQYYNGEERAKGNILERFSAQQFPDLHSELNLSSLELGDSALYFCASSNSGAGNEQFFGPGTRLTVL.

The rearrangement links TRBV2 to TRBJ2-3; D remains unclear. V was pared by 0 bases and J by 0 bases, with 4 bases between. The CDR3 spans 14 residues. Germline CDR1 reads SNHLY; CDR2 reads FYNNEI. The CDR3 region is CASSEAASTDTQYF. CDR3 nucleotides: TGTGCCAGCAGTGAAGCGGCTAGCACAGATACGCAGTATTTT.

The chain couples TRBV2 to TRBJ2-2; 7 bases agree with TRBD1. This CDR3 comprises 15 residues. Germline-derived CDR1 and CDR2 are SNHLY and FYNNEI. With 6 bases clipped from V and 0 bases from J, the junction kept 4 bases outside the gene matches. Here the CDR3 DNA reads TGTGCCAGCAGAGTAGACAGGGCGAACACCGGGGAGCTGTTTTTT. Its protein is CASRVDRANTGELFF.

The chain recombines TRBV18 with TRBJ1-6; D gene unclear. Between the trimmed V and J ends, which lost 3 bases and 0 bases, there was a span of 6 bases. Germline CDR1 and CDR2: KGHSH and LQKENI. The CDR3 is 15 residues long. CDR3 loop: CASSPAGSYNSPLHF. The CDR3 bases are TGTGCCAGCTCACCCGCCGGCTCCTATAATTCACCCCTCCACTTT.

With respect to this clone: Other DNA sequences in the sample encode the same CDR3. V usage is TRBV14 and J usage is TRBJ1-1; 7 bases align to TRBD1. The CDR3 length is 12 residues. J lost 9 bases, V lost 4 bases, and 5 bases had no gene match. CDR1 and CDR2 from the germline V gene are SGHDN and FVKESK. This CDR3 reads CASSPDRVKAFF. The CDR3 DNA follows: TGTGCCAGCAGCCCAGACAGGGTTAAAGCTTTCTTT.

V and J are TRBV28 and TRBJ1-2, with 9 bases aligning to TRBD1. This CDR3 region has 13 residues. V lost 6 bases to trimming and J lost 7 bases; unmatched junction nucleotides: 6. CDR1 and CDR2 (germline): MDHEN, SYDVKM. The CDR3 loop reads CASSLTGGGGYTF. In nucleotides, the CDR3 is TGTGCCAGCAGCCTAACAGGGGGCGGTGGCTACACCTTC.

The genes are TRBV6-6 and TRBJ1-1; tentative D call: TRBD1 (6 bases). The ends were cut back, 7 bases at V and 3 bases at J, with 27 bases in the middle. The CDR3 has 18 residues. From germline, CDR1 is MNHNY and CDR2 SVGAGI (reference sequence). The CDR3 DNA follows: TGTGCCAGCACTCGTCGTCCGGACAGACTAAAGGGGTACACTGAAGCTTTCTTT. It encodes CASTRRPDRLKGYTEAFF.

The chain recombines TRBV11-2 with TRBJ1-2; D is undetermined. This CDR3 region has 12 residues. Trimming removed 1 base at V and 6 bases at J, with 6 bases between. Germline V gene data show CDR1 as SGHAT and CDR2 as FQNNGV. CDR3 protein: CASSLGRDGYTF. The CDR3 DNA sequence: TGTGCCAGCAGCTTAGGGAGGGATGGCTACACCTTC.

The chain uses TRBV5-4 and TRBJ2-1, with 7 positions matching TRBD2. CDR3 length: 12 residues. After removal of 4 bases from V and 14 bases from J, the junction contained 9 bases not matched to a gene. Germline V gives CDR1 SGHNT, CDR2 YYREEE (reference sequence). CDR3 nucleotide sequence: TGTGCCAGCAGCGCGTATCGGGGGAGGGAGTTCTTC. This translates into CASSAYRGREFF.

CDR3 bases: TGTGCCAGCAGCAAAGGGAAAGGGGACTCTGGAAACACCATATATTTT. Protein sequence: CASSKGKGDSGNTIYF. This chain links TRBV21-1 with TRBJ1-3; TRBD1, the table's D call, lacks a check against the DNA. TRBV21-1 is annotated as a pseudogene. The CDR3 consists of 16 residues.

The gene calls are TRBV29-1 and TRBJ1-2; the match to TRBD1 covers 9 bases. The CDR3 spans 15 residues. Germline assignment: CDR1 SQVTM and CDR2 ANQGSEA. Germline trimming cut 4 bases from V and 8 bases from J; bases unmatched to any gene: 14. The CDR3 region has the DNA TGCAGCGTTGGGGGACAGGGACCCTCGGTTCGGGGCTACACCTTC. The encoded protein is CSVGGQGPSVRGYTF.

The rearrangement uses TRBV9 and TRBJ2-5, with D tentatively TRBD2 (5 bases). Germline loops: CDR1 SGDLS, CDR2 YYNGEE. This CDR3 spans 13 amino acids. V gave up 3 bases and J gave up 7 bases, with 13 bases separating them. Here the CDR3 reads CASSAGSEGTQYF. Written as DNA, the CDR3 is TGTGCCAGCAGCGCGGGGTCGGAAGGGACCCAGTACTTC.

This clone appeared once. This chain joins TRBV29-1 and TRBJ1-2, with D possibly matching TRBD1 (5 bases). This CDR3 is built from 18 residues. The germline V gene encodes CDR1 SQVTM and CDR2 ANQGSEA. V lost 7 bases and J lost 0, with 27 bases in between. The DNA of the CDR3 is TGCAGCGCCTCTTCCGCCACGACAGAATCCCCGACTAACTATGGCTACACCTTC. Translating gives CSASSATTESPTNYGYTF. The variable domain in full, completed from reference TRBV29-1 and TRBJ1-2, reads SAVISQKPSRDICQRGTSLTIQCQVDSQVTMMFWYRQQPGQSLTLIATANQGSEATYESGFVIDKFPISRPNLTFSTLTVSNMSPEDSSIYLCSASSATTESPTNYGYTFGSGTRLTVV.

V and J are TRBV3-1 (or the pseudogene TRBV3-2) and TRBJ2-1; the match to TRBD2 covers 7 bases. Germline CDR1 LGHDT, CDR2 YNNKEL (reference sequence). The CDR3 consists of 15 residues. With V trimmed by 5 bases and J by 4 bases, 8 bases remained unmatched. CDR3 protein: CASSVAGRRYNEQFF. CDR3 coding DNA: TGTGCCAGCAGCGTAGCGGGCCGAAGGTACAATGAGCAGTTCTTC.

V is TRBV7-9 and J is TRBJ2-1; 8 nucleotides agree with TRBD2. The CDR3 consists of 13 residues. The ends lost 11 bases at V and 4 bases at J; junction bases unmatched: 7. Germline CDR1 is SEHNR and CDR2 is FQNEAQ (reference sequence). Here the CDR3 DNA reads TGTGCCTTCCCGGGGGGGATTTACAATGAGCAGTTCTTC. The encoded protein is CAFPGGIYNEQFF.